This TCR beta chain was sequenced in a study of CXCR3-negative and CXCR3-positive naive CD8 T cells. Study overall: Cumulative TRB read yield was around 150 million, averaging about 1.5 +/- 0.3 million per library. Study-wide results and caveats: Cryopreservation partially decreased CXCR3 expression, and most assays used fresh PBMCs. Both naive subsets, CXCR3-negative and CXCR3-positive, displayed similar TRBV-TRBJ usage, unlike memory cells. Memory CD8+ cells showed much lower diversity, while both naive subsets displayed comparably high diversity.

Concerning this clonotype itself: Its antigen is unidentified.

Via 5' RACE with UMI labels, TRB cDNA libraries were prepared. From the 5' RACE reads, TCRdb lists one entry per CDR3 protein and no DNA. Its clone listing holds around 40,000 distinct CDR3 sequences. Germline lookup yields CDR1 SGHTA and CDR2 FQGTGA. There are 15 residues in the CDR3. The receptor was isolated from a human donor in good health. Some clones in this sample may be carry-over from other donors' samples. The rearrangement uses TRBV7-3 and TRBJ1-1. Sequenced material: memory CD8+ T cells from blood. The CDR3 region is CASSPLGGGDTEAFF. Drawing the rest from reference TRBV7-3 and TRBJ1-1, the complete variable domain is GAGVSQTPSNKVTEKGKYVELRCDPISGHTALYWYRQSLGQGPEFLIYFQGTGAADDSGLPNDRFFAVRPEGSVSTLKIQRTERGDSAVYLCASSPLGGGDTEAFFGQGTRLTVV.